These T cell receptor beta chains were read from a single sample in a study of regulatory T cells in long-lasting Graves disease. TCRdb recomputed calls from the multiplex PCR reads with MiXCR, one row per CDR3 protein. The data show some 370,000 distinct CDR3 sequences, roughly 24% seen once. The sample was peripheral blood mononuclear cells (PBMCs), taken when the disease was refractory, from a patient treated with antithyroid drugs. These receptors came from a woman in her 40s with Graves disease. The CDR3 runs from the conserved cysteine through the conserved F or W. Fields, in order: D gene, V gene, J gene, clone size, CDR3 protein, CDR3 DNA. A D gene is named only where the DNA matches it firmly. Size is stated for part of the rows, as once, few or many counts, or as a class when the clone is expanded.

.	TRBV7-9	TRBJ2-3	.	CASSLDRLDTQYF	TGTGCCAGCAGCTTAGACAGGCTCGATACGCAGTATTTT
TRBD2	TRBV20-1	TRBJ2-7	few	CSGERGSYEQYF	TGCAGTGGGGAGCGGGGCTCCTACGAGCAGTACTTC
TRBD2	TRBV5-1	TRBJ2-7	.	CASSQAGAGYSYEQYF	TGCGCCAGCAGCCAAGCGGGAGCGGGATACTCCTACGAGCAGTACTTC
.	TRBV20-1	TRBJ2-2	.	CSARDLRQPNTGELFF	TGCAGTGCTAGAGATCTTAGGCAGCCGAACACCGGGGAGCTGTTTTTT
.	TRBV20-1	TRBJ2-5	few	CSARWETQYF	TGCAGTGCTAGATGGGAGACCCAGTACTTC
TRBD1	TRBV10-3	TRBJ1-1	few	CAISDRDRGLTAEAFF	TGTGCCATCAGTGACCGTGACAGGGGGCTAACGGCTGAAGCTTTCTTT
TRBD2	TRBV28	TRBJ2-1	.	CASSLGGTSIYEQFF	TGTGCCAGCAGTTTAGGAGGGACTAGTATCTATGAGCAGTTCTTC
TRBD1	TRBV10-3	TRBJ2-7	few	CAITKSTGRPLYEQYF	TGTGCCATCACCAAATCGACAGGGAGACCCCTTTACGAGCAGTACTTC
.	TRBV7-3	TRBJ2-7	.	CASSLDQGSREQYF	TGTGCCAGCAGCTTAGATCAGGGGTCGAGAGAGCAGTACTTC
.	TRBV20-1	TRBJ2-7	few	CSAAPSRGRAGWEQYF	TGCAGTGCAGCACCCAGCAGGGGCCGCGCGGGATGGGAGCAGTACTTC
.	TRBV6-2/TRBV6-3	TRBJ1-2	.	CASIGEDSYAWYGYTF	TGTGCCAGCATTGGAGAAGACAGCTACGCTTGGTATGGCTACACCTTC
.	TRBV27	TRBJ2-7	.	CASSHPRAGRTYEQYF	TGTGCCAGCAGTCACCCTAGGGCGGGACGAACCTACGAGCAGTACTTC
.	TRBV4-1	TRBJ1-2	.	CASSQGREDGYTF	TGTGCCAGCAGCCAGGGCAGGGAGGATGGCTACACCTTC
.	TRBV4-2	TRBJ1-2	.	CASSQGGSAAVGYTF	TGTGCCAGCAGCCAAGGTGGGTCCGCGGCGGTAGGCTACACCTTC
.	TRBV5-1	TRBJ1-6	.	CASSLGDSLYNSPLHF	TGCGCCAGCAGCTTGGGCGACAGCCTCTATAATTCACCCCTCCACTTT
.	TRBV28	TRBJ1-1	many	CASSQTGRRMNTEAFF	TGTGCCAGCAGCCAGACGGGTCGTCGTATGAACACTGAAGCTTTCTTT